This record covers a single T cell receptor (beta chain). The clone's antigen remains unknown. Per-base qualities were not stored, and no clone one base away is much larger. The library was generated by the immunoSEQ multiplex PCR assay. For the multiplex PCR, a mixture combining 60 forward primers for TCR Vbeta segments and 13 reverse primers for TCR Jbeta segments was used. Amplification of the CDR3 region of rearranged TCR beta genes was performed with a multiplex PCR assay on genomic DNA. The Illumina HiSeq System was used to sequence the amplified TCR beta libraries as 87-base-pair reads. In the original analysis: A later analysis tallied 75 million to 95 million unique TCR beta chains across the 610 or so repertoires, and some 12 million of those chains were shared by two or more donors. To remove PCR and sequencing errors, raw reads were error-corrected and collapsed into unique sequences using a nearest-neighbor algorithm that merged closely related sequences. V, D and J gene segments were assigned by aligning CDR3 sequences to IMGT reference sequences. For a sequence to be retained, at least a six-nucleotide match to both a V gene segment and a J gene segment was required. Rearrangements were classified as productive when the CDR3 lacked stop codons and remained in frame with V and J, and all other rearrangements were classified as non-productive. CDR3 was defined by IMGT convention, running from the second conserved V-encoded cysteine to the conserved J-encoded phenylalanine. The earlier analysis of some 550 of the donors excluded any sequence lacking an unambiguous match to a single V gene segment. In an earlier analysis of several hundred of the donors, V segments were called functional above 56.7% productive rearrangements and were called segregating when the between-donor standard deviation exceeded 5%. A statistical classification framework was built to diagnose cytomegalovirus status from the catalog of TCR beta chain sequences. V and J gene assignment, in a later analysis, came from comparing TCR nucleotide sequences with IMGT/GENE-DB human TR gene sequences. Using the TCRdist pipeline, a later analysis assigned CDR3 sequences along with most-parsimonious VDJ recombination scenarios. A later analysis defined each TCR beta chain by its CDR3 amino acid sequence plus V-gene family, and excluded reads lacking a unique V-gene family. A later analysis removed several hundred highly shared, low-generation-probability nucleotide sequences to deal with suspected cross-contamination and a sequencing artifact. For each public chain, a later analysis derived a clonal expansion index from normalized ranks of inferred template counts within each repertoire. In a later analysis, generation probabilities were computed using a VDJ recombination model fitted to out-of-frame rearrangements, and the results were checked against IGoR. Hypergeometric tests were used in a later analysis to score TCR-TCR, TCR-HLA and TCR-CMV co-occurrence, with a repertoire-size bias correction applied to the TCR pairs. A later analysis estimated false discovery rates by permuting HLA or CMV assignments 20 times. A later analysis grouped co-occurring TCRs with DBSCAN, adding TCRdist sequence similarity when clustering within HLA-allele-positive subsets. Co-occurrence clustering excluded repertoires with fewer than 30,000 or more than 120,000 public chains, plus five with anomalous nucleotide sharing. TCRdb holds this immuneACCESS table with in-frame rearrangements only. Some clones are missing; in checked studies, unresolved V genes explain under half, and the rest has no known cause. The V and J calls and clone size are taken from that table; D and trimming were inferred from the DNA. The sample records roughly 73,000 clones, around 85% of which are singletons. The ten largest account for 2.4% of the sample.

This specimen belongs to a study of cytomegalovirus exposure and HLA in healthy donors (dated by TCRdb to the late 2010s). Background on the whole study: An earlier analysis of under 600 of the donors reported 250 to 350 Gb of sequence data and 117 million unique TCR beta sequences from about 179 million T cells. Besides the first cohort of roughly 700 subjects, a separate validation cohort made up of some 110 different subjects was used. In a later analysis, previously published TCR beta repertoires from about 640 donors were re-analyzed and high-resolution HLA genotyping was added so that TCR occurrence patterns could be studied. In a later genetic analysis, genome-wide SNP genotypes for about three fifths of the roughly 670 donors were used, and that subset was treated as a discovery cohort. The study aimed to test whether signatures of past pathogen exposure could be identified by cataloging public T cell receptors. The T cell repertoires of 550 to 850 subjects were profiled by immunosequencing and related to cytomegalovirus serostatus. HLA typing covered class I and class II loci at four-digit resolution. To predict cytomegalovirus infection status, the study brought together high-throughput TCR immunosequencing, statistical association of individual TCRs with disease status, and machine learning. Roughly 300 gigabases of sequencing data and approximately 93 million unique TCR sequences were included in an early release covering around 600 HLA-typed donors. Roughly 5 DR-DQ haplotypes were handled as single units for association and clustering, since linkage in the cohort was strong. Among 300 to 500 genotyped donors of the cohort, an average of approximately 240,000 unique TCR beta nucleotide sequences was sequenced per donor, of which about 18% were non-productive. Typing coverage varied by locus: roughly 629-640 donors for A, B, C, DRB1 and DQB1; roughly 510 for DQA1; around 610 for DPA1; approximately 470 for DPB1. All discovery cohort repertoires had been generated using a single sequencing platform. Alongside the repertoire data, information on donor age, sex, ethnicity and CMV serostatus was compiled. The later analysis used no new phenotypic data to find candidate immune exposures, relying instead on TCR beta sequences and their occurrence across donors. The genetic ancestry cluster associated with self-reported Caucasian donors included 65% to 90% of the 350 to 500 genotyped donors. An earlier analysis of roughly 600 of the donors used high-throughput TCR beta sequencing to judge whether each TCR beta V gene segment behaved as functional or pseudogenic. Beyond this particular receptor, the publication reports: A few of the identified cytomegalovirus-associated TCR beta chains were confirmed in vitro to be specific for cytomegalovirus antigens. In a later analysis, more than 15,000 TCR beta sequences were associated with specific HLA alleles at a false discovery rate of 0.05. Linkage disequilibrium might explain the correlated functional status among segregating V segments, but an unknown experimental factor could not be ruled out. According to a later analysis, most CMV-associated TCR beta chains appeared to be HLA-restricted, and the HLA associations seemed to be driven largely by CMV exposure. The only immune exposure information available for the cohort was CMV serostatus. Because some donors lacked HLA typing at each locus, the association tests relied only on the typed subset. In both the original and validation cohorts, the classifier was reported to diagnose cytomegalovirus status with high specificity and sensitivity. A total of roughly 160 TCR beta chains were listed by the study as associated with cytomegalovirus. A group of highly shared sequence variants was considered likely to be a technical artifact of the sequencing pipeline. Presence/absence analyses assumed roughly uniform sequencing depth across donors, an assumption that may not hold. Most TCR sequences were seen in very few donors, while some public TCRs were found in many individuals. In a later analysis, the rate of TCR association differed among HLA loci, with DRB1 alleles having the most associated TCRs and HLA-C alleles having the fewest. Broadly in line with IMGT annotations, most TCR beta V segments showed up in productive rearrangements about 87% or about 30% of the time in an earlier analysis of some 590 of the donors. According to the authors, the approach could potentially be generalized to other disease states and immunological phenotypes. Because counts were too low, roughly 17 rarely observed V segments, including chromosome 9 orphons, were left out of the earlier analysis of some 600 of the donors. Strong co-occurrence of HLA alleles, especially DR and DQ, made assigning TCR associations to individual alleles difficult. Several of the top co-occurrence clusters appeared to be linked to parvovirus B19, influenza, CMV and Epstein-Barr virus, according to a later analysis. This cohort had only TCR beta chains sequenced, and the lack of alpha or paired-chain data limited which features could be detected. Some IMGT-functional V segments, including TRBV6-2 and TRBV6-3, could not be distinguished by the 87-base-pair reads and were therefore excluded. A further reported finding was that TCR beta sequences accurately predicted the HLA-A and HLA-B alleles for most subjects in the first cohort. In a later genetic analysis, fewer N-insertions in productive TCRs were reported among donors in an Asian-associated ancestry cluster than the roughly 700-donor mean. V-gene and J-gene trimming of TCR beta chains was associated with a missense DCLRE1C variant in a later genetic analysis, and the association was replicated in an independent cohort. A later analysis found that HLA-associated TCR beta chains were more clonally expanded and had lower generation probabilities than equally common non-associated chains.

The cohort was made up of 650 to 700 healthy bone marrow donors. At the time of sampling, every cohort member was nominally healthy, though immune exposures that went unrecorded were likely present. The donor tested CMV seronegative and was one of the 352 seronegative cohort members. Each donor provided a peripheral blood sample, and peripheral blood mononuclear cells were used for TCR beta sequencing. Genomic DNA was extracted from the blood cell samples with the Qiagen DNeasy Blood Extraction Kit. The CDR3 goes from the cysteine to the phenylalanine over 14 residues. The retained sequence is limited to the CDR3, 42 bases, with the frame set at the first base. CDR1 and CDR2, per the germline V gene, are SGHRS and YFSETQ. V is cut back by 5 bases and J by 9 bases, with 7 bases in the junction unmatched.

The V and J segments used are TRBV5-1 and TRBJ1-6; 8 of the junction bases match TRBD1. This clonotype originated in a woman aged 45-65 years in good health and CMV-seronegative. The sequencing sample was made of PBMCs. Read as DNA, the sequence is TGCGCCAGCAGATCGACAGGGGAAGGTTCACCCCTCCACTTT. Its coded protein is CASRSTGEGSPLHF.